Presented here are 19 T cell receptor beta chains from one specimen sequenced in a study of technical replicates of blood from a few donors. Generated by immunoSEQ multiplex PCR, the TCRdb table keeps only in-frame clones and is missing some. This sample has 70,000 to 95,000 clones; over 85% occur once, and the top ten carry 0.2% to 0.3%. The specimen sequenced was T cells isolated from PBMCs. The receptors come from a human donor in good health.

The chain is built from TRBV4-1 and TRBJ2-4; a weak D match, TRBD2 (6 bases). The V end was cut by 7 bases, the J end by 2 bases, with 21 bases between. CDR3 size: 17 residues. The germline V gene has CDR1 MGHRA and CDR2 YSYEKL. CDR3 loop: CASMRGPKDGTKNIQYF. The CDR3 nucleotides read TGCGCCAGCATGCGGGGACCCAAGGATGGGACCAAAAACATTCAGTACTTC.

The CDR3 loop reads CASSRLGTGELFF. The CDR3 DNA reads as TGTGCCAGCAGCCGACTCGGAACCGGGGAGCTGTTTTTT. The chain combines TRBV28 with TRBJ2-2; D is unresolved. CDR1 MDHEN and CDR2 SYDVKM come from the germline V gene. The V end lost 6 bases, the J end lost 5 bases, and 10 bases lay between the germline ends. The length of the CDR3 is 13 residues.

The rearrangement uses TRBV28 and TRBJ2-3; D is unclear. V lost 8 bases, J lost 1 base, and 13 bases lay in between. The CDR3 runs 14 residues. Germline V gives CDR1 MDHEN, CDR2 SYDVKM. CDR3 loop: CASWSAQGTDTQYF. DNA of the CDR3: TGTGCCAGCTGGTCTGCGCAGGGCACAGATACGCAGTATTTT.

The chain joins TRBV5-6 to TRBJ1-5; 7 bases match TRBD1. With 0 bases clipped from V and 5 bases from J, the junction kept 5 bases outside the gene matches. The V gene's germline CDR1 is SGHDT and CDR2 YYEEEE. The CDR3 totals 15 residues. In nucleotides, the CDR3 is TGTGCCAGCAGCTTGGGGGGACAGATGTATCAGCCCCAGCATTTT. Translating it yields CASSLGGQMYQPQHF.

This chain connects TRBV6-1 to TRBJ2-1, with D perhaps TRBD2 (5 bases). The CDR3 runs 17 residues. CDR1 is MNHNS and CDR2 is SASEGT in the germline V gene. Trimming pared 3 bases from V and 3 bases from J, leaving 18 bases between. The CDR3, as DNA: TGTGCCAGCAGTGAGTTTTTAGCGAGAAACTTCTACAATGAGCAGTTCTTC. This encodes CASSEFLARNFYNEQFF.

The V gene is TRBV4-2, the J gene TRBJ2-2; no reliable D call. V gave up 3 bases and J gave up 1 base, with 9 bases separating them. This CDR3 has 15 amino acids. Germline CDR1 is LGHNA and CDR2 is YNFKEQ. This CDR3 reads CASSQRRLNTGELFF. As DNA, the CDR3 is TGTGCCAGCAGCCAGAGGCGTTTGAACACCGGGGAGCTGTTTTTT.

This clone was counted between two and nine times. The CDR3 nucleotides are TGTGCCAGTAGTGATCATCCGGGACAGGTCTACGAGCAGTACTTC. This translates into CASSDHPGQVYEQYF. The chain is built from TRBV19 and TRBJ2-7, with 8 bases identical to TRBD1. V shed 5 bases and J 3 bases; nucleotides not matched to a gene: 9. CDR1 and CDR2 from the germline V gene are LNHDA and SQIVND (reference sequence). This CDR3 region has 15 residues.

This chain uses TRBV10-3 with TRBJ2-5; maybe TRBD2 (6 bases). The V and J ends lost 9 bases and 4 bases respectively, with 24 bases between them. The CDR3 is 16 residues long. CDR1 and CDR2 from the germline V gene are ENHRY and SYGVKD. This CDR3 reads CAMRDPDLARGETQYF. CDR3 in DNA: TGTGCCATGCGGGACCCCGATCTAGCGCGGGGAGAGACCCAGTACTTC.

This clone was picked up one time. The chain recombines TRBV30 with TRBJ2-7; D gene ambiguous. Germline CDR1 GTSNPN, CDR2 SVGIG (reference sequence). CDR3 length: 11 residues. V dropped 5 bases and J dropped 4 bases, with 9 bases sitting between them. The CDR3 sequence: CAWGPSYEQYF. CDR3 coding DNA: TGTGCCTGGGGGCCCAGTTACGAGCAGTACTTC.

CDR3 bases: TGCAGTGCTACTGTATACGAGCAGTACTTC. It codes for CSATVYEQYF. The chain is built from TRBV20-1 and TRBJ2-7; D call uncertain. The germline V gene has CDR1 DFQATT and CDR2 SNEGSKA (reference sequence). The CDR3 is made up of 10 amino acids. Between the trimmed V and J ends, which lost 4 bases and 4 bases, there was a span of 5 bases.

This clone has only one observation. CDR3 region: CASIGTDTQYF. The CDR3 DNA reads as TGTGCCAGTATAGGCACAGATACGCAGTATTTT. The rearrangement uses TRBV19 and TRBJ2-3; no definite D call. The V end lost 7 bases, the J end lost 1 base, and 3 bases lay between the germline ends. The germline gives CDR1 LNHDA, CDR2 SQIVND (reference sequence). This CDR3 has 11 residues.

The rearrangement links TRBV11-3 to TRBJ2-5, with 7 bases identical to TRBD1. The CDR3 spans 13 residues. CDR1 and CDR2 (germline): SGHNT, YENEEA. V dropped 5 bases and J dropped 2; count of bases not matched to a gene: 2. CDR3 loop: CASSRDRQETQYF. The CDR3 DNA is TGTGCCAGCAGCCGGGACAGACAAGAGACCCAGTACTTC.

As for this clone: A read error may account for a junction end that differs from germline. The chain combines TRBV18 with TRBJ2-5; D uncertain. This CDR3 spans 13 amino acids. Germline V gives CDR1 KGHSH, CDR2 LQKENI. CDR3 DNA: TGTGCCAGCTCCCCACCGGTACGGGAGACCCAGTACTTC. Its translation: CASSPPVRETQYF.

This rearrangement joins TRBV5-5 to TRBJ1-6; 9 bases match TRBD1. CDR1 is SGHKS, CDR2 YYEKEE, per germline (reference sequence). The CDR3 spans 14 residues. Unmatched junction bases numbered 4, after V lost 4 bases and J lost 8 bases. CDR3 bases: TGTGCCAGCAGCCGCGGACAGGGGTATTCACCCCTCCACTTT. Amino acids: CASSRGQGYSPLHF.

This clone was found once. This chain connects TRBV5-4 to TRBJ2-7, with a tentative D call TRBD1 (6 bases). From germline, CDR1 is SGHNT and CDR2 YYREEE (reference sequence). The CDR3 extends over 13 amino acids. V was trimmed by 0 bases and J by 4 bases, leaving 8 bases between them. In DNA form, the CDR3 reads TGTGCCAGCAGCTTGGGACAGGTTTACGAGCAGTACTTC. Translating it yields CASSLGQVYEQYF.

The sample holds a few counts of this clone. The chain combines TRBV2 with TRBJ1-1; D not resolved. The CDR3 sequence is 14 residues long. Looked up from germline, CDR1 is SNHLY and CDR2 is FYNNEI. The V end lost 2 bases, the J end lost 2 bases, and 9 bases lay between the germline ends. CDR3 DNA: TGTGCCAGCAGTGAACAGGCTACTAACACTGAAGCTTTCTTT. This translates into CASSEQATNTEAFF.

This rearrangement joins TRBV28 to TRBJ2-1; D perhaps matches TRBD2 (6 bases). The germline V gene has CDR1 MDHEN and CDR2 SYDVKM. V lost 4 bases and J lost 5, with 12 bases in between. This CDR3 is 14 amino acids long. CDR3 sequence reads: CASSYVRGNNEQFF. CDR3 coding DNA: TGTGCCAGCAGTTACGTACGGGGGAACAATGAGCAGTTCTTC. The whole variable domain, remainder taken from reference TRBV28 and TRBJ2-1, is DVKVTQSSRYLVKRTGEKVFLECVQDMDHENMFWYRQDPGLGLRLIYFSYDVKMKEKGDIPEGYSVSREKKERFSLILESASTNQTSMYLCASSYVRGNNEQFFGPGTRLTVL.

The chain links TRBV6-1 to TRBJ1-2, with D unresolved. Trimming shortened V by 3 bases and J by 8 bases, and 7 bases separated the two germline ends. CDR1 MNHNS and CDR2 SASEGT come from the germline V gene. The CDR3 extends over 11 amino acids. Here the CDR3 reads CASSDLQGYTF. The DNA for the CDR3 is TGTGCCAGCAGTGACTTACAGGGCTACACCTTC.

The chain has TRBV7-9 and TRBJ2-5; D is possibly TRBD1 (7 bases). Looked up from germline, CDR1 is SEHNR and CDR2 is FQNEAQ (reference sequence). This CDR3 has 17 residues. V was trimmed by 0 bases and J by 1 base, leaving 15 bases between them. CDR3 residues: CASSLAVQGGFQETQYF. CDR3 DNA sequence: TGTGCCAGCAGCTTAGCGGTCCAGGGGGGATTCCAAGAGACCCAGTACTTC.